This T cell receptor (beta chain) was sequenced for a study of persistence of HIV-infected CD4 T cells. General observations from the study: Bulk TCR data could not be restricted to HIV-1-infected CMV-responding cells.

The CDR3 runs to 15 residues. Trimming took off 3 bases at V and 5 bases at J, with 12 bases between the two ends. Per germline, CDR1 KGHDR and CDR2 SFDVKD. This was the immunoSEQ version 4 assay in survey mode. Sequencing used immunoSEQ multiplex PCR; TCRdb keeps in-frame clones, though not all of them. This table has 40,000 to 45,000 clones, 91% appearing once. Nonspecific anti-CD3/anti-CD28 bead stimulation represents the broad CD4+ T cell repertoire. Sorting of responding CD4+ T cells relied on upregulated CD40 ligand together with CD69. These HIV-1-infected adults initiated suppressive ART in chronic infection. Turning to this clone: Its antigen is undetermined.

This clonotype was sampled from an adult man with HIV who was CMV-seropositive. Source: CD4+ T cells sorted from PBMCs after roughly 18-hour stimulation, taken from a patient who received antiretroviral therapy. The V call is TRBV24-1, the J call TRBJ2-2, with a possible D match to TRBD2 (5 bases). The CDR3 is CATSDPARGTGELFF. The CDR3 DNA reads TGTGCCACCAGTGATCCGGCGAGAGGGACCGGGGAGCTGTTTTTT.